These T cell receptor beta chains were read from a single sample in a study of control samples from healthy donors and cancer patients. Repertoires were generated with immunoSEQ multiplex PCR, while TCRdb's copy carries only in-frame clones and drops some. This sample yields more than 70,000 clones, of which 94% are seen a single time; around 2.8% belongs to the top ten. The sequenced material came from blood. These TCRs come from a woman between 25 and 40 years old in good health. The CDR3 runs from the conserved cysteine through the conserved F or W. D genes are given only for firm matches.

cdr3_aa: CASSLDQRGAVGTGELFF
v_call: TRBV5-1
d_call: TRBD2
cdr3_length: 18
j_call: TRBJ2-2

cdr3_aa: CASRLTGGLNTEAFF
v_call: TRBV6-5
d_call: TRBD1
cdr3_length: 15
j_call: TRBJ1-1

cdr3_aa: CASSPPTGTGAGELFF
v_call: TRBV5-1
d_call: TRBD1
cdr3_length: 16
j_call: TRBJ2-2

cdr3_aa: CASSQEIGYNSPLHF
v_call: TRBV4-1
d_call: .
cdr3_length: 15
j_call: TRBJ1-6

cdr3_aa: CATSEYGGPSTDTQYF
v_call: TRBV24-1
d_call: .
cdr3_length: 16
j_call: TRBJ2-3

cdr3_aa: CASSPSRGLLEQYF
v_call: TRBV4-1
d_call: .
cdr3_length: 14
j_call: TRBJ2-7

cdr3_aa: CASVLENNRPQHF
v_call: TRBV12-3/TRBV12-4
d_call: .
cdr3_length: 13
j_call: TRBJ1-5

cdr3_aa: CASHGMNEKLFF
v_call: TRBV28
d_call: .
cdr3_length: 12
j_call: TRBJ1-4

cdr3_aa: CASSFHNEQFF
v_call: TRBV5-4
d_call: .
cdr3_length: 11
j_call: TRBJ2-1

cdr3_aa: CASSVSGTGMRKLFF
v_call: TRBV9
d_call: TRBD1
cdr3_length: 15
j_call: TRBJ1-4

cdr3_aa: CASSHGLASSYEQYF
v_call: TRBV3-1/TRBV3-2
d_call: TRBD2
cdr3_length: 15
j_call: TRBJ2-7

cdr3_aa: CASRGQGVNYGYTF
v_call: TRBV27
d_call: TRBD1
cdr3_length: 14
j_call: TRBJ1-2

cdr3_aa: CASSQGGYGYTF
v_call: TRBV3-1/TRBV3-2
d_call: .
cdr3_length: 12
j_call: TRBJ1-2

cdr3_aa: CASSLFGENNEQFF
v_call: TRBV5-5
d_call: .
cdr3_length: 14
j_call: TRBJ2-1

cdr3_aa: CASSLYKNTEAFF
v_call: TRBV7-3
d_call: .
cdr3_length: 13
j_call: TRBJ1-1

cdr3_aa: CASSLVARGRRETQYF
v_call: TRBV5-1
d_call: TRBD1
cdr3_length: 16
j_call: TRBJ2-5

cdr3_aa: CASIKDNSGANVLTF
v_call: TRBV6-5
d_call: .
cdr3_length: 15
j_call: TRBJ2-6

cdr3_aa: CASGALSEYGAQTQYF
v_call: TRBV7-6
d_call: .
cdr3_length: 16
j_call: TRBJ2-5

cdr3_aa: CASSDSINGRTDTQYF
v_call: TRBV6-4
d_call: .
cdr3_length: 16
j_call: TRBJ2-3

cdr3_aa: CASTGSSGGTDTQYF
v_call: TRBV2
d_call: TRBD2
cdr3_length: 15
j_call: TRBJ2-3

cdr3_aa: CASSVGISTNEKLFF
v_call: TRBV9
d_call: .
cdr3_length: 15
j_call: TRBJ1-4

cdr3_aa: CASSFGRKRSSYNSPLHF
v_call: TRBV7-8
d_call: .
cdr3_length: 18
j_call: TRBJ1-6

cdr3_aa: CASRLGGTDTQYF
v_call: TRBV3-1/TRBV3-2
d_call: TRBD2
cdr3_length: 13
j_call: TRBJ2-3

cdr3_aa: CASTVLTSTDTQYF
v_call: TRBV6-5
d_call: .
cdr3_length: 14
j_call: TRBJ2-3

cdr3_aa: CASSYSFRPEAFF
v_call: TRBV6-2/TRBV6-3
d_call: .
cdr3_length: 13
j_call: TRBJ1-1

cdr3_aa: CASSLGGQGNQPQHF
v_call: TRBV5-4
d_call: TRBD1
cdr3_length: 15
j_call: TRBJ1-5

cdr3_aa: CASSALFDTQYF
v_call: TRBV9
d_call: .
cdr3_length: 12
j_call: TRBJ2-3

cdr3_aa: CASSDGYTEAFF
v_call: TRBV10-1
d_call: .
cdr3_length: 12
j_call: TRBJ1-1

cdr3_aa: CASSHKPSGIWAFF
v_call: TRBV6-5
d_call: .
cdr3_length: 14
j_call: TRBJ1-1

cdr3_aa: CATLGGGGYTGELFF
v_call: TRBV19
d_call: .
cdr3_length: 15
j_call: TRBJ2-2

cdr3_aa: CASGTDLSNEQFF
v_call: TRBV3-1/TRBV3-2
d_call: TRBD1
cdr3_length: 13
j_call: TRBJ2-1

cdr3_aa: CASSLEGLTEAFF
v_call: TRBV7-9
d_call: .
cdr3_length: 13
j_call: TRBJ1-1

cdr3_aa: CAWKTLGTAHGYTF
v_call: TRBV30
d_call: .
cdr3_length: 14
j_call: TRBJ1-2

cdr3_aa: CASSYRDSLSGNTIYF
v_call: TRBV18
d_call: .
cdr3_length: 16
j_call: TRBJ1-3

cdr3_aa: CASRTTGLGGYGYTF
v_call: TRBV19
d_call: .
cdr3_length: 15
j_call: TRBJ1-2

cdr3_aa: CASRTGIRDTEAFF
v_call: TRBV4-1
d_call: .
cdr3_length: 14
j_call: TRBJ1-1

cdr3_aa: CNASRTIHEQFF
v_call: TRBV20-1
d_call: .
cdr3_length: 12
j_call: TRBJ2-1

cdr3_aa: CASNVLGQGPDTQYF
v_call: TRBV27
d_call: TRBD1
cdr3_length: 15
j_call: TRBJ2-3

cdr3_aa: CASSLGTQYF
v_call: TRBV7-9
d_call: .
cdr3_length: 10
j_call: TRBJ2-5

cdr3_aa: CASSQVKSGANVLTF
v_call: TRBV3-1/TRBV3-2
d_call: .
cdr3_length: 15
j_call: TRBJ2-6

cdr3_aa: CASSQDLTTGRNTEAFF
v_call: TRBV4-2
d_call: .
cdr3_length: 17
j_call: TRBJ1-1

cdr3_aa: CASIRSNQPQHF
v_call: TRBV6-5
d_call: .
cdr3_length: 12
j_call: TRBJ1-5

cdr3_aa: CASSTKTGGGTGYTF
v_call: TRBV27
d_call: TRBD1
cdr3_length: 15
j_call: TRBJ1-2

cdr3_aa: CASSPPFSAGNTIYF
v_call: TRBV28
d_call: .
cdr3_length: 15
j_call: TRBJ1-3

cdr3_aa: CASSLGRQRSGDTQYF
v_call: TRBV5-4
d_call: .
cdr3_length: 16
j_call: TRBJ2-3

cdr3_aa: CASSLDGTQNQPQHF
v_call: TRBV7-9
d_call: .
cdr3_length: 15
j_call: TRBJ1-5

cdr3_aa: CASSFQGSDDEQFF
v_call: TRBV5-4
d_call: .
cdr3_length: 14
j_call: TRBJ2-1

cdr3_aa: CASSSDDRGNQPQHF
v_call: TRBV5-1
d_call: TRBD1
cdr3_length: 15
j_call: TRBJ1-5

cdr3_aa: CASSQGRTEAFF
v_call: TRBV7-3
d_call: .
cdr3_length: 12
j_call: TRBJ1-1

cdr3_aa: CSASGGQGHEQFF
v_call: TRBV20-1
d_call: TRBD1
cdr3_length: 13
j_call: TRBJ2-1

cdr3_aa: CASSPGWGSGNTIYF
v_call: TRBV19
d_call: .
cdr3_length: 15
j_call: TRBJ1-3

cdr3_aa: CASSPTSAWETQYF
v_call: TRBV3-1/TRBV3-2
d_call: TRBD2
cdr3_length: 14
j_call: TRBJ2-5

cdr3_aa: CASSLTAGDTEAFF
v_call: TRBV7-8
d_call: .
cdr3_length: 14
j_call: TRBJ1-1

cdr3_aa: CASSPAISRGQPQHF
v_call: TRBV28
d_call: .
cdr3_length: 15
j_call: TRBJ1-5

cdr3_aa: CASSPTAPANYGYTF
v_call: TRBV4-1
d_call: .
cdr3_length: 15
j_call: TRBJ1-2

cdr3_aa: CASSHDLGLEAFF
v_call: TRBV5-1
d_call: .
cdr3_length: 13
j_call: TRBJ1-1

cdr3_aa: CASSLLQGADLQYF
v_call: TRBV7-9
d_call: TRBD1
cdr3_length: 14
j_call: TRBJ2-4

cdr3_aa: CAWSWGGGYTF
v_call: TRBV30
d_call: .
cdr3_length: 11
j_call: TRBJ1-2

cdr3_aa: CAWSGRGAPGELFF
v_call: TRBV30
d_call: TRBD2
cdr3_length: 14
j_call: TRBJ2-2

cdr3_aa: CASSFGGGGNQPQHF
v_call: TRBV27
d_call: .
cdr3_length: 15
j_call: TRBJ1-5